This is a list of T cell receptor beta chains from one sample in a study of blood T cell repertoires in COVID-19. Using immunoSEQ multiplex PCR, the repertoire was profiled, and TCRdb retains in-frame clones only, with some absent. The sample consists of 20,000 to 25,000 clones, about nine tenths of them appearing once. The sample taken for sequencing was peripheral blood. Source of these receptors: a human donor with active COVID-19. The donor label of this sample is uncertain. The CDR3 runs from the conserved cysteine through the conserved F or W. A D gene is named only where the DNA matches it firmly. The listing skips clone size in some rows; elsewhere it reads once, few, many or a size class.

V gene	clone size	J gene	D gene	CDR3 DNA	CDR3 protein
TRBV28	-	TRBJ2-7	TRBD2	TGTGCCAGCTCCCCTGGCGGGAGTGACCACGAGCAGTACTTC	CASSPGGSDHEQYF
TRBV5-1	-	TRBJ1-5	TRBD1	TGCGCCAGCAGCTTGGCAGGGGGAGATCAGCCCCAGCATTTT	CASSLAGGDQPQHF
TRBV11-3	-	TRBJ2-1	TRBD2	TGTGCCAGCAGCCCCCCAACTAGCGGGATGAGCTCCTACAATGAGCAGTTCTTC	CASSPPTSGMSSYNEQFF
TRBV29-1	-	TRBJ2-7	-	TGCAGCGCCCGGACAGATTACGAGCAGTACTTC	CSARTDYEQYF
TRBV4-1	-	TRBJ2-1	-	TGCGCCAGCAGGTCCGGGAAAAAGCAGTTCTTC	CASRSGKKQFF
TRBV5-6	-	TRBJ2-7	TRBD2	TGTGCCAGCAGCGGGAGGGGCTACGAGCAGTACTTC	CASSGRGYEQYF
TRBV20-1	-	TRBJ1-1	TRBD1	TGCAGTGCTAGTAATCCGACAGGGGGGACTGAAGCTTTCTTT	CSASNPTGGTEAFF
TRBV7-2	-	TRBJ1-6	TRBD1	TGTGCCAGCAGCTTAGCGACAGGGCTTTCACCCCTCCACTTT	CASSLATGLSPLHF
TRBV6-5	-	TRBJ1-6	-	TGTGCCAGGGAGGGGAGGTATAATTCACCCCTCCACTTT	CAREGRYNSPLHF
TRBV12-5	few	TRBJ2-1	-	TGTGCTAGTGGTCCCGGGGGTGACAGGGCTACGTACAATGAGCAGTTCTTC	CASGPGGDRATYNEQFF
TRBV18	-	TRBJ2-3	TRBD2	TGTGCCAGCTCACCACGGCCGGGAGGACTAGCGGGCGTCACAGATACGCAGTATTTT	CASSPRPGGLAGVTDTQYF
TRBV5-1	few	TRBJ2-7	-	TGCGCCAGCAGCTTGGACCCAGGCTCCTACGAGCAGTACTTC	CASSLDPGSYEQYF
TRBV28	-	TRBJ2-7	TRBD1	TGTGCCAGCAGGTCCGGACAGGACGAGCAGTACTTC	CASRSGQDEQYF
TRBV9	-	TRBJ2-3	TRBD2	TGTGCCAGCAGCGCCCGGGACAGACTAGCGGGGAGCACAGATACGCAGTATTTT	CASSARDRLAGSTDTQYF
TRBV20-1	-	TRBJ1-2	-	TGCAGTGCTAGTCTTCGGGGGGGTGGCTACACCTTC	CSASLRGGGYTF
TRBV4-3	-	TRBJ2-5	TRBD2	TGCGCCAGCAGCCGAGGGACTAGCGGGAGCCGAGAGACCCAGTACTTC	CASSRGTSGSRETQYF
TRBV6-5	few	TRBJ2-5	-	TGTGCCAGCACGGTGGTGGCGGGGTCCCAAGAGACCCAGTACTTC	CASTVVAGSQETQYF
TRBV9	-	TRBJ2-5	-	TGTGCCAGCAGCGTAGGTCCCGTCCAGACCCAGTACTTC	CASSVGPVQTQYF
TRBV7-3	-	TRBJ2-7	TRBD1	TGTGCCAGCAGCTTACGAGGGGGCGACATATACGAGCAGTACTTC	CASSLRGGDIYEQYF
TRBV4-2	-	TRBJ1-2	-	TGTGCCAGCAGCCAAGCCTTCCGGGACACGGTGTTGGGCTACACCTTC	CASSQAFRDTVLGYTF
TRBV11-3	-	TRBJ2-7	TRBD1	TGTGCCAGCAGCTTAGATTTCCCCGGACAGGCCTCCTACGAGCAGTACTTC	CASSLDFPGQASYEQYF
TRBV3-1/TRBV3-2	-	TRBJ2-7	TRBD2	TGTGCCAGCAGCCACGCTAGCGGGAGGGGCGGCGAGCAGTACTTC	CASSHASGRGGEQYF
TRBV4-1	-	TRBJ2-7	TRBD1	TGCGCCAGCAGCCAAGGGTCTCAGGGGGCGCGAGAGCAGTACTTC	CASSQGSQGAREQYF
TRBV27	-	TRBJ2-1	-	TGTGCCAGCAGTTTTGACTCCACCTATTCCTCCTACAATGAGCAGTTCTTC	CASSFDSTYSSYNEQFF
TRBV27	-	TRBJ1-4	-	TGTGCCAGCAGTCCTCGGTCAGGCATCGCAACTAATGAAAAACTGTTTTTT	CASSPRSGIATNEKLFF
TRBV6-5	-	TRBJ1-6	-	TGTGCCAGCAGTTACGGCGGGGGAATAGACTCACCCCTCCACTTT	CASSYGGGIDSPLHF
TRBV29-1	-	TRBJ1-3	-	TGCAGCGTCCGCTCTGGAAACACCATATATTTT	CSVRSGNTIYF
TRBV19	-	TRBJ2-5	TRBD2	TGTGCCAGTAGTATGCTAGCGGGGGCCCAAGAGACCCAGTACTTC	CASSMLAGAQETQYF
TRBV7-9	-	TRBJ1-2	-	TGTGCCAGCAGGCGATCCGGGTCCTCACCTAACTATGGCTACACCTTC	CASRRSGSSPNYGYTF
TRBV20-1	-	TRBJ2-3	TRBD2	TGCAGTGCTAGTCCCCTTTGGGGGAGGGCTAGCACAGATACGCAGTATTTT	CSASPLWGRASTDTQYF
TRBV3-1/TRBV3-2	-	TRBJ2-5	TRBD1	TGTGCCAGCAGCCAAGATTTGGGGACAGGGGGCGCGGGGACCCAGTACTTC	CASSQDLGTGGAGTQYF
TRBV6-6	-	TRBJ1-3	TRBD1	TGTGCCAGCAGTAGGGGACAGGGGGGCTCTGGAAACACCATATATTTT	CASSRGQGGSGNTIYF
TRBV9	-	TRBJ1-4	TRBD1	TGTGCCAGCAGCTCCGGGACAGGGGGAGGCTGGTCTGAAAAACTGTTTTTT	CASSSGTGGGWSEKLFF
TRBV19	-	TRBJ2-7	TRBD1	TGTGCCAGTAGTTCCGGGACAGGGTCCTACGAGCAGTACTTC	CASSSGTGSYEQYF
TRBV28	-	TRBJ2-1	TRBD2	TGTGCCAGCAGTTGGACTAGCGGGTTGGGGTACAATGAGCAGTTCTTC	CASSWTSGLGYNEQFF
TRBV11-2	-	TRBJ2-3	TRBD2	TGTGCCAGCAGCTTGGCGGGGGGGCCGGTAGATACGCAGTATTTT	CASSLAGGPVDTQYF
TRBV6-5	once	TRBJ2-7	-	TGTGCCAGCAGTTACTCATACAGGCTCTCCTACGAGCAGTACTTC	CASSYSYRLSYEQYF
TRBV11-3	-	TRBJ2-3	-	TGTGCCAGCAGCTTAGATCTCGCGGCCGATACGCAGTATTTT	CASSLDLAADTQYF
TRBV28	-	TRBJ2-2	TRBD2	TGTGCCAGCAGCCTAGGGAGGGCCGGGGAGCTGTTTTTT	CASSLGRAGELFF
TRBV6-1	-	TRBJ2-1	TRBD1	TGTGCCAGCAGTGAGCCTAGGACAGGGAAGGGTGAGCAGTTCTTC	CASSEPRTGKGEQFF
TRBV24-1	-	TRBJ2-7	-	TGTGCCACCAGGGGGGAGGCATCCTACGAGCAGTACTTC	CATRGEASYEQYF
TRBV18	-	TRBJ2-7	-	TGTGCCAGCTCACCATCGGAGTTTGGCCAGGGCTACGAGCAGTACTTC	CASSPSEFGQGYEQYF
TRBV3-1/TRBV3-2	-	TRBJ1-2	-	TGTGCCAGCAGCCAGTTGACAGCTCCCTATGGCTACACCTTC	CASSQLTAPYGYTF
TRBV10-3	-	TRBJ2-1	-	TGTGCCAGCCGGCGGTATGAGGGGGGGGAGCAGTTCTTC	CASRRYEGGEQFF
TRBV7-2	-	TRBJ1-5	TRBD1	TGTGCCAGCCGTATAACAGGGGTGGGCCAGCCCCAGCATTTT	CASRITGVGQPQHF
TRBV9	-	TRBJ1-1	-	TGTGCCAGCAGTCATAGAAACAGTGGGGGCGTGAACACTGAAGCTTTCTTT	CASSHRNSGGVNTEAFF
TRBV4-3	-	TRBJ1-6	-	TGCGCCAGCAGCCAACGCACCGGGACAAACTATAATTCACCCCTCCACTTT	CASSQRTGTNYNSPLHF